The entry that follows covers one TCR beta chain sequence. Its antigen is as yet unknown. This record belongs to a study of regulatory dendritic cells for organ transplantation. Per the germline V gene, CDR1 is SGHRS and CDR2 is YFSETQ. The CDR3 covers 13 residues. Unmatched junction bases numbered 3, after V lost 4 bases and J lost 5 bases. Study-wide findings and caveats: Resting memory CD8+ T cells held the most alloreactive clonotypes.

Clones were read by immunoSEQ multiplex PCR, and TCRdb kept only the in-frame ones, dropping some. The table records under 15,000 clones, about three fifths of them present only once. Sorted T cells were CFSE-labeled and cultured more than 4 days with allogeneic regulatory or mature dendritic cells at 1:10. The TCR was taken from a human donor in good health. This rearrangement joins TRBV5-1 to TRBJ2-3, with 8 bases fitting TRBD1. Sequenced material: naive CD8+ T cells from blood cultured with dendritic cells. Noted subset: CD45RA+ naive T cells. CDR3 DNA: TGCGCCAGCAGCCAGGACAGGGTAGATACGCAGTATTTT. Protein sequence: CASSQDRVDTQYF.